One sample yielded the 18 T cell receptor beta chains listed below, sequenced in a study of blood T cell repertoires in COVID-19. Assay: immunoSEQ multiplex PCR; the TCRdb copy retains only in-frame clones and omits some. The data show under 200,000 clones, 90% seen once. Sequenced material: peripheral blood. These receptors all stem from a man aged 50-59 years with acute or convalescent COVID-19.

V gene TRBV2 combines with J gene TRBJ2-5; tentatively, D is TRBD2 (6 bases). V lost 9 bases and J 3 bases, leaving 14 bases between the germline ends. The length of the CDR3 is 13 residues. Germline CDR1 is SNHLY and CDR2 is FYNNEI. CDR3 in amino acids: CASGRQGEETQYF. CDR3 DNA: TGTGCCAGTGGGAGGCAGGGAGAAGAGACCCAGTACTTC.

The rearrangement links TRBV21-1 to TRBJ2-1; the table's D call TRBD2 went unverified against the DNA. TRBV21-1 is assigned pseudogene status. The CDR3 has 14 amino acids. Here the CDR3 reads CASRGLAGGIEQFF. In DNA, the CDR3 is TGTGCCAGCAGGGGACTAGCGGGGGGGATTGAGCAGTTCTTC.

The CDR3 is CASSQDRTGASEKPQHF. The CDR3 DNA sequence: TGCGCCAGCAGCCAAGATCGAACAGGGGCCTCAGAGAAGCCCCAGCATTTT. This rearrangement joins TRBV4-1 to TRBJ1-5; 7 bases line up with TRBD1. J was trimmed by 8 bases and V by 0 bases; bases with no gene match: 13. Germline loops: CDR1 MGHRA, CDR2 YSYEKL. The CDR3 covers 17 residues.

The chain uses TRBV30 and TRBJ2-3; 8 bases match TRBD2. The CDR3 is 14 residues long. The V segment lost 3 bases and the J segment 6 bases; nucleotides outside the gene matches: 8. Looked up from germline, CDR1 is GTSNPN and CDR2 is SVGIG (reference sequence). The CDR3 DNA reads TGTGCCTGGAGCCCCAGGGTAGCGGGGGATACGCAGTATTTT. It yields the protein CAWSPRVAGDTQYF.

The genes are TRBV4-1 and TRBJ2-5; D perhaps matches TRBD1 (6 bases). Germline V gives CDR1 MGHRA, CDR2 YSYEKL. The CDR3 extends over 16 amino acids. Trimming pared 4 bases from V and 5 bases from J, leaving 20 bases between. For the CDR3, the DNA is TGCGCCAGCAGCCCGTCGGACCTTCCTAGGGGGGAGACCCAGTACTTC. This gives the protein CASSPSDLPRGETQYF.

The chain recombines TRBV15 with TRBJ2-7; possibly TRBD1 for D (5 bases). Germline lookup yields CDR1 LNHNV and CDR2 YYDKDF (reference sequence). V was cut by 3 bases and J by 3 bases, with 9 bases left in between. The CDR3 consists of 13 residues. Here the CDR3 DNA reads TGTGCCACCAGCAGCCGGACAAACTACGAGCAGTACTTC. This encodes CATSSRTNYEQYF.

The V and J genes are TRBV5-6 and TRBJ1-5; D is possibly TRBD1 (5 bases). Trimming shortened V by 0 bases and J by 4 bases, and 11 bases separated the two germline ends. Germline values: CDR1 SGHDT, CDR2 YYEEEE. The CDR3 runs to 15 residues. The CDR3 region has the DNA TGTGCCAGCAGCTTGGTAGGGGAAGGGAATCAGCCCCAGCATTTT. It codes for CASSLVGEGNQPQHF.

The chain recombines TRBV10-3 with TRBJ2-7; D is possibly TRBD2 (6 bases). Trimming stripped 7 bases from V and 0 bases from J, with 13 bases between. This CDR3 is built from 14 residues. CDR1 and CDR2 from the germline V gene are ENHRY and SYGVKD. In nucleotides, the CDR3 is TGTGCCATCACCCCCGGACTATCCTCCTACGAGCAGTACTTC. The encoded protein is CAITPGLSSYEQYF.

The rearrangement links TRBV5-4 to TRBJ1-1; D not resolved. V was clipped by 0 bases and J by 4 bases, with 13 bases between them. Germline V gene data show CDR1 as SGHNT and CDR2 as YYREEE (reference sequence). This CDR3 region has 15 residues. The CDR3 is CASSLGENRGTEAFF. The CDR3 coding sequence is TGTGCCAGCAGCTTGGGCGAAAATAGAGGCACTGAAGCTTTCTTT.

The chain joins TRBV19 to TRBJ2-5; 8 bases are shared with TRBD1. CDR1 is LNHDA, CDR2 SQIVND, per germline (reference sequence). The ends lost 0 bases at V and 7 bases at J; junction bases unmatched: 13. The CDR3 length is 17 residues. CDR3 region: CASSIDSGTGYFGTQYF. The CDR3 DNA reads TGTGCCAGTAGTATAGATTCCGGGACAGGCTACTTTGGGACCCAGTACTTC. The entire variable domain, with the rest obtained from reference TRBV19 and TRBJ2-5, is as follows: DGGITQSPKYLFRKEGQNVTLSCEQNLNHDAMYWYRQDPGQGLRLIYYSQIVNDFQKGDIAEGYSVSREKKESFPLTVTSAQKNPTAFYLCASSIDSGTGYFGTQYFGPGTRLLVL.

In this sample, this clone turned up once. This sequence joins TRBV29-1 and TRBJ1-2; 10 bases line up with TRBD1. The junction had 10 bases not matched to a gene; V was cut back by 6 bases and J by 0 bases. Germline CDR1 is SQVTM and CDR2 is ANQGSEA. The CDR3 consists of 16 residues. The CDR3 loop reads CSVIRDRGLANYGYTF. The DNA for the CDR3 is TGCAGCGTGATCCGGGACAGGGGCCTAGCTAACTATGGCTACACCTTC.

The rearrangement joins TRBV7-2 to TRBJ1-3; D not resolved. V was shortened by 4 bases and J by 0 bases, with 7 bases between the two germline ends. This CDR3 is built from 14 residues. The germline V gene has CDR1 SGHTA and CDR2 FQGNSA. CDR3 amino acids: CASSSMSSGNTIYF. The CDR3 coding sequence is TGTGCCAGCAGCTCCATGTCCTCTGGAAACACCATATATTTT.

V gene TRBV5-1 combines with J gene TRBJ2-5; weak D call: TRBD1 (6 bases). V was shortened by 4 bases and J by 0 bases, with 10 bases between the two germline ends. CDR1 SGHRS and CDR2 YFSETQ come from the germline V gene. The CDR3 sequence is 14 residues long. CDR3 amino acids: CASSPGQNQETQYF. The CDR3 coding sequence is TGCGCCAGCAGCCCTGGACAGAACCAAGAGACCCAGTACTTC.

The chain recombines TRBV18 with TRBJ1-1; perhaps TRBD1 as D (5 bases). Germline lookup yields CDR1 KGHSH and CDR2 LQKENI. V lost 4 bases, J lost 5 bases, and 17 bases lay in between. The length of the CDR3 is 15 residues. The CDR3 nucleotides read TGTGCCAGCTCACTCTTATTAGTAGCAGGGACTGAAGCTTTCTTT. Translating it yields CASSLLLVAGTEAFF.

The V call is TRBV6-5, the J call TRBJ1-2; D call uncertain. This CDR3 comprises 15 residues. Per the germline V gene, CDR1 is MNHEY and CDR2 is SVGAGI. The ends were cut back, 2 bases at V and 0 bases at J, with 10 bases in the middle. CDR3 nucleotides: TGTGCCAGCAGTTACGGGCGGGTAGCTAACTATGGCTACACCTTC. This codes for CASSYGRVANYGYTF.

The chain couples TRBV6-5 to TRBJ1-6; D unclear. V was pared by 0 bases and J by 9 bases, with 12 bases between. CDR3 length: 15 amino acids. Germline CDR1 is MNHEY and CDR2 is SVGAGI. The CDR3 bases are TGTGCCAGCAGTTACTCCCGGGGAACCCCTTCACCCCTCCACTTT. This codes for CASSYSRGTPSPLHF.

This chain connects TRBV7-8 to TRBJ1-2, with 10 positions matching TRBD1. This CDR3 region has 16 residues. Germline V gene lookup returns CDR1 SGHVS and CDR2 FQNEAQ. The V segment lost 0 bases and the J segment 4 bases; nucleotides outside the gene matches: 5. The CDR3 region is CASSLAGTGVGYGYTF. As DNA, the CDR3 is TGTGCCAGCAGCTTAGCCGGGACAGGGGTCGGCTATGGCTACACCTTC.

The chain joins TRBV9 to TRBJ2-3; 13 nucleotides align to TRBD2. Trimming at V came to 3 bases and at J to 4 bases, leaving 5 bases not matched to a gene. Germline CDR1 is SGDLS and CDR2 is YYNGEE. This CDR3 region has 16 residues. The CDR3 nucleotides read TGTGCCAGCAGCGAGGGACTAGCGGGAAACCCAGATACGCAGTATTTT. This gives the protein CASSEGLAGNPDTQYF.